This T cell receptor (beta chain) comes out of a study of blood T cells in healthy people across ages. A J-beta primer mix and a sample-barcoded 5' primer were used in a second PCR of roughly 7 to 12 cycles. Via MiXCR, TCRdb re-called the 5' RACE reads, giving one row per CDR3 protein. Of 1,800,000 or so distinct CDR3 sequences listed, around 40% are singletons. The study drew donors from healthy Caucasian individuals in Russia aged about 6 to 90. Each sample gave at least 7 million isolated PBMCs. The sequencing input was blood. The receptor was isolated from a human donor in good health.

The CDR3 region is CASSRGLGTNEQFF. The CDR3, as DNA: TGCGCCAGCAGCCGCGGACTAGGGACCAATGAGCAGTTCTTC. The rearrangement uses TRBV4-3 and TRBJ2-1, with 7 bases that match TRBD2. Germline values: CDR1 LGHNA, CDR2 YSLEER. With V trimmed by 4 bases and J by 6 bases, 6 bases remained unmatched. The CDR3 totals 14 residues.